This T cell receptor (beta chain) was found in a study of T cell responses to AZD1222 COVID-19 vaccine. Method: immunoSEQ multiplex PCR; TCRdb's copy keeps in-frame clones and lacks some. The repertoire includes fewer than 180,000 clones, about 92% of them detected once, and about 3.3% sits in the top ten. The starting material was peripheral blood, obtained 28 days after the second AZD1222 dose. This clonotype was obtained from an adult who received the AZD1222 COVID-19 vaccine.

Here the CDR3 DNA reads TGTGCCAGCAGCTTAGGGGCCAGGGTTTACACTGAAGCTTTCTTT. It encodes CASSLGARVYTEAFF. This chain connects TRBV7-6 to TRBJ1-1, with a tentative D call TRBD1 (5 bases). The CDR3 length is 15 residues. Germline-derived CDR1 and CDR2 are SGHVS and FNYEAQ. V lost 1 base to trimming and J lost 3 bases, with 12 bases between them.